The T cell receptor (beta chain) described here comes from a study of OX40 agonist ivuxolimab in advanced cancers. Study-level background: Age averaged around 58 years (range roughly 20 to 90), and 70% to 85% were male. Three dose-escalation patients had partial responses: one with hepatocellular carcinoma and two with cutaneous melanoma. Whole-study results and caveats: Antigens targeted by the expanded peripheral T cells were not determined. Averaging showed that CD8+ T cells had more expanded clones than CD4+ did.

Comment on this clone: The target antigen is unknown.

TCRdb's table, derived via immunoSEQ multiplex PCR, lists solely in-frame clones and lacks some. Of some 95,000 clones listed, 92% are singletons. Material: CD4+ or CD8+ T cells sorted from blood, obtained in a trial of the OX40 agonist ivuxolimab. The source is an adult with an advanced solid tumor such as melanoma, head and neck, liver or kidney cancer.

This chain's CDR3 is CATQRVMNTEAFF. CDR3 DNA sequence: TGTGCCACCCAGCGTGTTATGAACACTGAAGCTTTCTTT. The rearrangement links TRBV6-5 to TRBJ1-1; no firm D call. The germline CDR1 and CDR2 sequences are MNHEY and SVGAGI. CDR3 size: 13 residues. Trimming removed 10 bases from V and 0 bases from J, with 12 bases in between.